The entry below describes one T cell receptor beta chain. The record originates from a study of cytotoxic CD8 clonotypes in ibrutinib-treated CLL. Sequencing used immunoSEQ multiplex PCR; TCRdb keeps in-frame clones, though not all of them. The sample records roughly 250,000 clones, 70% being singletons. Trimming cost V 0 bases and J 3 bases, with 5 bases left between them. The CDR3 has 13 residues. The germline V gene has CDR1 LGHNA and CDR2 YSLEER. The input for sequencing was PBMCs, taken after 24 months of ibrutinib treatment. The clonotype was recovered from a human donor with chronic lymphocytic leukemia. The V gene is TRBV4-3, the J gene TRBJ1-1; D is undetermined. The CDR3 DNA reads TGCGCCAGCAGCCAAGATCTAGACACTGAAGCTTTCTTT. Translated, it gives CASSQDLDTEAFF.